This T cell receptor (beta chain) stems from a study of T cell responses to AZD1222 COVID-19 vaccine. About this clone itself: Antigen unknown.

Whole-study results and caveats: Among vaccine-associated CD4 TCRs, coverage spanned spike, with dominance at 160-218 and 743-854. Close to half of all spike-specific TCRs reportedly target regions of the variants that are unmutated. Seropositivity was recorded at baseline in only a handful of AZD1222 recipients. Females outnumbered males among donors, who were mostly white British; clonal diversity was possibly underestimated.

This CDR3 spans 13 amino acids. Looked up from germline, CDR1 is SNHLY and CDR2 is FYNNEI. V gave up 5 bases and J gave up 2 bases, with 10 bases separating them. Method: immunoSEQ multiplex PCR; TCRdb's copy keeps in-frame clones and lacks some. This table has 100,000 to 150,000 clones, about 88% appearing once. The sequencing used peripheral blood, collected on day 0 of AZD1222 vaccination. This sequence originates from an adult in good health. The J gene is TRBJ2-7, the V gene TRBV2, with D possibly called TRBD1 or TRBD2 (6 bases each). CDR3 nucleotides: TGTGCCAGCAGTCCGGGGGCCCCCTACGAGCAGTACTTC. Translated, it gives CASSPGAPYEQYF.